This T cell receptor beta chain derives from a study of blood T cell repertoires in COVID-19 (dated by TCRdb to about 2020). Study-wide context: Collaborator samples came from the United States, Italy and Spain and covered acute and convalescent phases of COVID-19. The material from the prospective study consisted of cDNA or gDNA derived from T cells, B-cell-depleted T cells, or PBMCs. Deeply sampled blood TCRbeta repertoires from subjects exposed to, actively infected with, or recovered from COVID-19 were included in the dataset. A freely available public database, intended as a resource for researchers studying the immune response to SARS-CoV-2, is where the repertoires were released. Samples came from the ongoing ImmuneRACE study (first 160 participants) plus 1,254 subjects from 6 global collaborators. The sample metadata nearly always contained a de-identified subject ID, COVID-19 status, age in years and sex. Where HLA class I and class II types were available, the types were taken from metadata supplied by the sample provider, not from assay-based typing.

CDR1 and CDR2 are read off the germline V gene (reference sequence) as PRHDT and FYEKMQ. V is pared back by 2 bases and J by 15 bases, with 20 bases lying between the germline termini. The CDR3 spans 14 residues, from the cysteine through the phenylalanine. The CDR3 DNA has 42 bases and is translated from base 1. Results and caveats for the whole study, not just this receptor: The quantity of clinical and demographic metadata differed by source and by participant and was supplied without curation.

Participants in the prospective study were aged roughly 18 to 100 years, lived in under 30 United States geographic areas, and enrolled through a virtual design. To assign participants to cohorts, the prospective study relied on clinical history that participants themselves reported in a screening survey and a study questionnaire. Recovered participants in ImmuneRACE Cohort 3 were defined as having two consecutive negative NP/OP PCR tests, clearance from a healthcare professional, or resolution of symptoms. In the prospective study, mobile phlebotomists collected whole blood, serum and a nasopharyngeal or oropharyngeal swab from each participant. Additional blood draws and questionnaires over an approximately 2-month period could optionally be provided by prospective study participants. Before DNA extraction, blood samples from the prospective study were shipped at room temperature or frozen. Details on this clone: Its antigen is not yet known. No quality values exist for individual bases; no much larger clone is one base distant.

TCRbeta CDR3 regions were amplified from genomic DNA by means of the immunoSEQ Assay, a bias-controlled multiplex PCR. On the study's bioinformatics: Nucleated cell counts per sample were estimated from amplification of reference gene primers within the assay. To quantify the absolute abundance of each unique TCRbeta CDR3 rearrangement, sequence reads were collapsed and filtered. For each sample, productive Simpson clonality was calculated as the square root of Simpson's diversity index over productive rearrangements. TCRdb provides this immuneACCESS table in a form limited to in-frame rearrangements. Some clones are lacking; in checked studies, under half of them reflect an unresolved V gene, and why the rest are absent is not known. That table supplies the V and J calls and clone size; D and trimming were determined from the DNA. This sample comprises around 200,000 clones, roughly 85% of them detected only once. The ten largest clones add up to roughly a sixth of the sample.

The sequence derives from a man in his forties who had recovered from COVID-19. The sequenced sample consisted of PBMCs or T cells enriched from blood (not recorded which). The V gene is TRBV13 and the J gene is TRBJ2-1; TRBD2 might be the D gene, on 6 matching bases. DNA sequence: TGTGCCAGCAGCTTATCACGCGGGGCCGAATATCTGTTCTTC. Translation gives CASSLSRGAEYLFF. The full variable domain, with segments outside the CDR3 supplied by the reference TRBV13 and TRBJ2-1 proteins, appears as AAGVIQSPRHLIKEKRETATLKCYPIPRHDTVYWYQQGPGQDPQFLISFYEKMQSDKGSIPDRFSAQQFSDYHSELNMSSLELGDSALYFCASSLSRGAEYLFFGPGTRLTVL.